Shown below are 12 T cell receptor beta chains from a single sample sequenced in a study of patients and donors after allogeneic stem cell transplantation. TCRdb passed the RT-PCR reads through MiXCR, listing each CDR3 protein once. The sample comprises about a million distinct CDR3 sequences, approximately 19% of which are singletons, and around 6% rests with the top ten. The sequenced sample was blood, either unsorted or a sorted T cell fraction (not recorded which). The receptor set was obtained from a human donor who was either an allogeneic HSCT recipient or a stem cell or donor lymphocyte infusion donor (not recorded which). It is not recorded whose cells these are; they may come from a transplant donor.

This rearrangement joins TRBV12-3 or TRBV12-4 to TRBJ2-3; TRBD1 matches 8 bases. Trimming took 6 bases from V and 2 from J; bases not matched to a gene: 13. The CDR3 length is 17 residues. Here the CDR3 reads CASRSGQGSVYTDTQYF. CDR3 bases: TGTGCCAGCAGATCTGGACAGGGTTCCGTATACACAGATACGCAGTATTTT.

The chain's CDR3 is CASSQEGRIQETQYF. The DNA for the CDR3 is TGCGCCAGCAGCCAAGAAGGACGGATTCAAGAGACCCAGTACTTC. V and J are TRBV4-1 and TRBJ2-5; D gene unclear. V lost 0 bases and J 2 bases, leaving 10 bases between the germline ends. CDR1 MGHRA and CDR2 YSYEKL come from the germline V gene. The CDR3 spans 15 residues.

Ten or more counts support this clonotype. This chain uses TRBV2 with TRBJ2-7; 7 bases fit TRBD2. Germline trimming cut 7 bases from V and 4 bases from J; bases unmatched to any gene: 4. The CDR3 runs 12 residues. Per the germline V gene, CDR1 is SNHLY and CDR2 is FYNNEI. CDR3 in DNA: TGTGCCAGCACGGGGACTAATTACGAGCAGTACTTC. This codes for CASTGTNYEQYF.

This clonotype was observed many times. V gene TRBV12-3 or TRBV12-4 combines with J gene TRBJ2-7, with D maybe TRBD2 (6 bases). The CDR3 length is 13 residues. Trimming removed 5 bases at V and 2 bases at J, with 10 bases between. The chain's CDR3 is CASSAGLAYEQYF. For the CDR3, the DNA is TGTGCCAGCAGTGCGGGACTGGCCTACGAGCAGTACTTC.

This clonotype occurred many times. V usage is TRBV20-1 and J usage is TRBJ2-5; no definite D call. The V end lost 3 bases, the J end lost 7 bases, and 12 bases lay between the germline ends. The CDR3 contains 12 residues. Germline assignment: CDR1 DFQATT and CDR2 SNEGSKA (reference sequence). CDR3 protein: CSASGLTGTQYF. In DNA form, the CDR3 reads TGCAGTGCTAGCGGTCTCACTGGGACCCAGTACTTC.

The chain links TRBV18 to TRBJ1-1; a weak D match, TRBD1 (6 bases). The CDR3 is made up of 15 amino acids. Looked up from germline, CDR1 is KGHSH and CDR2 is LQKENI. Deletions cut 0 bases from V and 4 bases from J, with 12 bases between. The CDR3 here is CASSPPWARGTEAFF. CDR3 DNA sequence: TGTGCCAGCTCACCACCGTGGGCCAGGGGCACTGAAGCTTTCTTT.

This clonotype was counted a few times. V and J are TRBV4-3 and TRBJ2-2, with D tentatively TRBD2 (5 bases). The length of the CDR3 is 18 residues. Germline V gives CDR1 LGHNA, CDR2 YSLEER. V lost 0 bases, J lost 6 bases, and 20 bases lay in between. The DNA for the CDR3 is TGCGCCAGCAGCCAAGAATGGGCTAGCCGACATCCCCCCGGGGAGCTGTTTTTT. Translation: CASSQEWASRHPPGELFF.

Many counts were recorded for this clonotype. The rearrangement joins TRBV20-1 to TRBJ1-3; D might be TRBD1 (5 bases). The CDR3 length is 13 residues. Germline-derived CDR1 and CDR2 are DFQATT and SNEGSKA (reference sequence). Trimming cost V 5 bases and J 2 bases, with 10 bases left between them. The CDR3 nucleotides are TGCAGTGCTCGTGACAGTGCTGGAAACACCATATATTTT. As protein: CSARDSAGNTIYF.

This clonotype turned up a few times. This chain connects TRBV20-1 to TRBJ1-1; the D gene is possibly TRBD1 (5 bases). Germline CDR1 and CDR2: DFQATT and SNEGSKA (reference sequence). The V end lost 1 base, the J end lost 3 bases, and 12 bases lay between the germline ends. The CDR3 contains 14 residues. The CDR3 region is CSARGAGRDTEAFF. The CDR3 DNA reads as TGCAGTGCTAGAGGGGCAGGGAGGGACACTGAAGCTTTCTTT.

This clonotype was seen a handful of times. The chain is built from TRBV29-1 and TRBJ2-5; a weak D match, TRBD2 (5 bases). There are 15 residues in the CDR3. From germline, CDR1 is SQVTM and CDR2 ANQGSEA. Trimming shortened V by 4 bases and J by 5 bases, and 20 bases separated the two germline ends. The CDR3 DNA follows: TGCAGCGTTGTTAGGCCGTACGGGTCGGGGGAGACCCAGTACTTC. Protein product: CSVVRPYGSGETQYF.

The V call is TRBV7-3, the J call TRBJ2-2; tentative D call: TRBD1 (6 bases). V lost 5 bases, J lost 0 bases, and 13 bases lay in between. The CDR3 totals 16 residues. The germline V gene encodes CDR1 SGHTA and CDR2 FQGTGA. CDR3 in amino acids: CASSATGPANTGELFF. The CDR3, as DNA: TGTGCCAGCAGCGCCACAGGGCCCGCGAACACCGGGGAGCTGTTTTTT. The variable domain in full, completed from reference TRBV7-3 and TRBJ2-2, reads GAGVSQTPSNKVTEKGKYVELRCDPISGHTALYWYRQSLGQGPEFLIYFQGTGAADDSGLPNDRFFAVRPEGSVSTLKIQRTERGDSAVYLCASSATGPANTGELFFGEGSRLTVL.

The chain links TRBV7-3 to TRBJ2-1, with 14 bases identical to TRBD2. Unmatched junction bases numbered 9, after V lost 4 bases and J lost 7 bases. There are 17 residues in the CDR3. Germline V CDR1 and CDR2: SGHTA, FQGTGA. CDR3 coding DNA: TGTGCCAGCAGCTCCTACCCGGGACTAGCGGGAGTAAATGAGCAGTTCTTC. It encodes CASSSYPGLAGVNEQFF.